One T cell receptor beta chain is described in this entry. The antigen remains undetermined. TCRdb's copy holds only in-frame clones and misses some; the assay was immunoSEQ multiplex PCR. The sample lists 75,000 to 90,000 clones, roughly 90% seen once, with 1% to 1.3% in the top ten. The entry originates in a study of OX40 agonist ivuxolimab in advanced cancers. Study-level information: Of mixed ages from about 23 to 85 and averaging approximately 60 years, the group was over 80% male. Study-wide points: The average count of expanded clones was higher among CD8+ T cells than among CD4+.

The CDR3 extends over 23 amino acids. This rearrangement joins TRBV21-1 to TRBJ1-2; TRBD1, the D gene given by the table, was not confirmed from the DNA. TRBV21-1 is labeled a pseudogene. This clonotype was sampled from an adult with an advanced solid tumor such as melanoma, head and neck, liver or kidney cancer. This sample comprised CD4+ or CD8+ T cells sorted from blood, obtained in a trial of the OX40 agonist ivuxolimab. The CDR3 region has the DNA TGTGCCAGCAGCAAAGTAGAGGACAGGGGGCCCACTGAGCACTACAAGAATAACTATGGCTACACCTTC. Protein product: CASSKVEDRGPTEHYKNNYGYTF.